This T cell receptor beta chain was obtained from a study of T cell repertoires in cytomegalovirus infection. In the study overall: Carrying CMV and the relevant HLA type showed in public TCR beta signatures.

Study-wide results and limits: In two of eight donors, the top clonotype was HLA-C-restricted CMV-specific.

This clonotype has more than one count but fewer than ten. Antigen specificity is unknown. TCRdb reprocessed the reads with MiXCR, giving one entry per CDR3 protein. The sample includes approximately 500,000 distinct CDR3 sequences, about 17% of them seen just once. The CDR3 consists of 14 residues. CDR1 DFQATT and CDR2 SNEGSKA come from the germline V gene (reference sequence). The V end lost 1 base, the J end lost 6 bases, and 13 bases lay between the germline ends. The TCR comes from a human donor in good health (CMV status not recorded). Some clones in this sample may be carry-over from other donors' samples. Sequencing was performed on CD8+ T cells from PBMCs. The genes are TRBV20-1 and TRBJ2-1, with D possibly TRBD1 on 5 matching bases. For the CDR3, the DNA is TGCAGTGCTAGAGCCTTCCAGGGTAGCAATGAGCAGTTCTTC. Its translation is CSARAFQGSNEQFF.